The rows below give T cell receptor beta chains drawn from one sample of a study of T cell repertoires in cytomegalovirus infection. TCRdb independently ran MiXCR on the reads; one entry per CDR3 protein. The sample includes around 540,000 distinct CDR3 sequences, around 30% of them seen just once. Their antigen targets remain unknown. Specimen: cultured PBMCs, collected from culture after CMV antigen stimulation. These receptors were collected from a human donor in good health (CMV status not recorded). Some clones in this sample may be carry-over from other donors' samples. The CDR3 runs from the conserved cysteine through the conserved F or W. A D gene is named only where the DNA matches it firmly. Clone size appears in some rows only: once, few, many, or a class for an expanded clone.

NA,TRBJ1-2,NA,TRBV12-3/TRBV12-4,TGTGCCAGCAGTCGCCGGGAAAACTATGGCTACACCTTC,CASSRRENYGYTF
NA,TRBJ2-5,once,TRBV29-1,TGCAGCTCAGGAATAGCGTTTCAAGAGACCCAGTACTTC,CSSGIAFQETQYF
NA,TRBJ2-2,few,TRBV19,TGTGCCAGTAATCGTCCCGGGAGAGGTCCCGGGGAGCTGTTTTTT,CASNRPGRGPGELFF
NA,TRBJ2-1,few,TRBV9,TGTGCCAGCAGCGTAATCTCCGGCTCCTACAATGAGCAGTTCTTC,CASSVISGSYNEQFF
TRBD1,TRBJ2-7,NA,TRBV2,TGTGCCAGCAGTGAAGTCGGACAGGGGAGCGAGCAGTACTTC,CASSEVGQGSEQYF
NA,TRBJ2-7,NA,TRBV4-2,TGTGCCAGCAGCAAACCCCAGGTCGGTAACTCCTACGAGCAGTACTTC,CASSKPQVGNSYEQYF
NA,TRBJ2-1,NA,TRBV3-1,TGTGCCAGCAGCCAAGTTAAGGGTTCCTACAATGAGCAGTTCTTC,CASSQVKGSYNEQFF
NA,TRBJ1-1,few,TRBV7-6,TGTGCCAGCTTCGGGACCTACACTGAAGCTTTCTTT,CASFGTYTEAFF
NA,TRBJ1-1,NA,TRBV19,TGTGCCAGTAGTATAAACCTTGTGAACACTGAAGCTTTCTTT,CASSINLVNTEAFF
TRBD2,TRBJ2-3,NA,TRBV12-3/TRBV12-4,TGTGCCAGCAGTTCAGGCGCTAGCGGACTAGCTTATACGCAGTATTTT,CASSSGASGLAYTQYF
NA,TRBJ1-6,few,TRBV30,TGTGCCTGGAGTGTTCTGGCGGGTACGGGTTCACCCCTCCACTTT,CAWSVLAGTGSPLHF
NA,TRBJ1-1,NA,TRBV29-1,TGCAGCGTTGAAAAGCTACAGGAGAACACTGAAGCTTTCTTT,CSVEKLQENTEAFF
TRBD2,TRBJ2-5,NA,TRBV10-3,TGTGCCATCAGTGAGTCGAATCTGCGTGATAGCGGGAAAGAGACCCAGTACTTC,CAISESNLRDSGKETQYF
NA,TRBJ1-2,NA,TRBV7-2,TGTGCCAGCAGCCCAGACTATGGTGGCTACACCTTC,CASSPDYGGYTF
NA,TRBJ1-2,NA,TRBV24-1,TGTGCCACCAGTTCCGCCGTATACTCTTATGGCTACACCTTC,CATSSAVYSYGYTF
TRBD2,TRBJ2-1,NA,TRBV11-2,TGTGCCAGCAGCTCCGAGGTGGGGGCGGGAGGGCCGAAATTCTTC,CASSSEVGAGGPKFF
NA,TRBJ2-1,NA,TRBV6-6,TGTGCCAGCAGTTACACGGTGCAGCGGGCCTACAATGAGCAGTTCTTC,CASSYTVQRAYNEQFF
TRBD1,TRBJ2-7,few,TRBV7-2,TGTGCCAGCAGCGCCTACAGGGGCGGCAATTGGGGGCAGTACTTC,CASSAYRGGNWGQYF
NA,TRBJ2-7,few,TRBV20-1,TGCAGTGCTTCTCCTAGTTTCCACGAGCAGTACTTC,CSASPSFHEQYF
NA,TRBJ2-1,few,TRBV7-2,TGTGCCAGCAGCTTGGGCGGGATGTATTCCTACAATGAGCAGTTCTTC,CASSLGGMYSYNEQFF
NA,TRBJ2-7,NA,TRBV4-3,TGCGCCAGCAGCCAAGGGGTCGGCGGATACGAGCAGTACTTC,CASSQGVGGYEQYF
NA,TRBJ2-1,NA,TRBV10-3,TGTGCCATCAGTGGACTAACCTACAATGAGCAGTTCTTC,CAISGLTYNEQFF
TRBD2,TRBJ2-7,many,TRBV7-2,TGTGCCAGCAGCTTAGGTCAGGTAGCGGGGGACCTCATCAAGCAGTACTTC,CASSLGQVAGDLIKQYF
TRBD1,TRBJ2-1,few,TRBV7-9,TGTGCCAGCAGCTTAGAGGGACAGAACAATGAGCAGTTCTTC,CASSLEGQNNEQFF
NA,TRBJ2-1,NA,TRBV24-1,TGTGCCACCAGTGATCTTGGTTCCTACAATGAGCAGTTCTTC,CATSDLGSYNEQFF
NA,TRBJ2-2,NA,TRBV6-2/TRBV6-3,TGTGCCAGCAGTTACTCGATTAAAGTCGTCAACACCGGGGAGCTGTTTTTT,CASSYSIKVVNTGELFF
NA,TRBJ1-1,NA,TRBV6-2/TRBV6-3,TGTGCCAGCGGCCAAGTTGAGGCTTTCTTT,CASGQVEAFF
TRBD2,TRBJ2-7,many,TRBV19,TGTGCCAGTAGTCGACTAGCGGGGAGCTCCTACGAGCAGTACTTC,CASSRLAGSSYEQYF
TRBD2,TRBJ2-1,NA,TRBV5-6,TGTGCCAGCAGCTCCGGACTAGCGGCCTCCTACAATGAGCAGTTCTTC,CASSSGLAASYNEQFF
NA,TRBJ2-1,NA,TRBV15,TGTGCCACCAGCAGAGCAGGGGGGGAAGGCAATGAGCAGTTCTTC,CATSRAGGEGNEQFF
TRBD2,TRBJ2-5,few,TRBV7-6,TGTGCCAGCAGTTCTCTAGCGGTCCAAGAGACCCAGTACTTC,CASSSLAVQETQYF
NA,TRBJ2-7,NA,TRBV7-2,TGTGCCAGCAGCTACGACTTGGGGGGAGGCTACGAGCAGTACTTC,CASSYDLGGGYEQYF
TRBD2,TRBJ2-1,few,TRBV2,TGTGCCAGCAGTGACAAATTAGCGGGCGAGCAGTTCTTC,CASSDKLAGEQFF
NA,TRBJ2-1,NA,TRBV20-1,TGCAGTGCTAGAACGGGGGACGGTCGAAATGAGCAGTTCTTC,CSARTGDGRNEQFF
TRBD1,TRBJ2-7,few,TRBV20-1,TGCAGTGCCCTCCGGACAGGGGGCATGTACGAGCAGTACTTC,CSALRTGGMYEQYF
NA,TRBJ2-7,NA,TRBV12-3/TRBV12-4,TGTGCCAGCAGTCCGGAGTTCTCCTACGAGCAGTACTTC,CASSPEFSYEQYF
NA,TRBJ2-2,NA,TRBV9,TGTGCCAGCAGCGTAACAGTAGCGGTAGTAACCGGGGAGCTGTTTTTT,CASSVTVAVVTGELFF
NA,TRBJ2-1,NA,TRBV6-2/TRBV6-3,TGTGCCAGCAGTGACCCCTTGGAACTAGGAGGCGGAAGGCAGTTCTTC,CASSDPLELGGGRQFF
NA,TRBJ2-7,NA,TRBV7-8,TGTGCCAGCAGCTTAGCCGGGCTTTTATATTTGAAGAGCTCCTACGAGCAGTACTTC,CASSLAGLLYLKSSYEQYF
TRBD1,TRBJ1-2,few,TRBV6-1,TGTGCCAGCAGACTAGGACAGGGGGTATATGGCTACACCTTC,CASRLGQGVYGYTF
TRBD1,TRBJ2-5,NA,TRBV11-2,TGTGCCAGCAGGACAGGGTTGGATCTTCAAGAGACCCAGTACTTC,CASRTGLDLQETQYF
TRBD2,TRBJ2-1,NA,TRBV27,TGTGCCAGCGGGGGTAGCGGGGTCTACAATGAGCAGTTCTTC,CASGGSGVYNEQFF
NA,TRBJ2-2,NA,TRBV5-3,TGTGCCAGCAGCTTAGGGGCGGAGGTAACCGGGGAGCTGTTTTTT,CASSLGAEVTGELFF
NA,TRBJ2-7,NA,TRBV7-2,TGTGCCAGCAGCTGGACAGACTGGTCCTACGAGCAGTACTTC,CASSWTDWSYEQYF
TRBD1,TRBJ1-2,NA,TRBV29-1,TGCAGCGTTGTGGACAGGGGACACTATGGCTACACCTTC,CSVVDRGHYGYTF
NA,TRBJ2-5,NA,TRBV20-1,TGCAGTGCTAGAAGAACGGCAAAAGAGACCCAGTACTTC,CSARRTAKETQYF
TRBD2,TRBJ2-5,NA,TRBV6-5,TGTGCCAGCAGAAGTAGCGGGAGGGCCCAAGAGACCCAGTACTTC,CASRSSGRAQETQYF
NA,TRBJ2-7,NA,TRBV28,TGTGCCAGCAGTTCCGAGAAAACAAGTTACGAGCAGTACTTC,CASSSEKTSYEQYF
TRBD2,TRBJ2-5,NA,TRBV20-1,TGCAGTGTTCGCCTAGCAGCGGCGGGAGTAAGAGAGACCCAGTACTTC,CSVRLAAAGVRETQYF
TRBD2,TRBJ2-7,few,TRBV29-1,TGCAGCGTTCGTCGGGAGGGCCGGACCTACGAGCAGTACTTC,CSVRREGRTYEQYF
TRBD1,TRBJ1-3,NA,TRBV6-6,TGTGCCAGCAACCTCGGGACAGCCCGGCCCGGCACCATATATTTT,CASNLGTARPGTIYF
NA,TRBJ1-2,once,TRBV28,TGTGCCAGCAGTTTAACGTCGCTTAACTATGGCTACACCTTC,CASSLTSLNYGYTF
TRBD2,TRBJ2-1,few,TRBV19,TGTGCCAGTAGTGCCGCTAGCGGGAGAAAATATTTGGGGAATGAGCAGTTCTTC,CASSAASGRKYLGNEQFF
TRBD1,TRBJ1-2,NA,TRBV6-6,TGTGCCAGCAGCCGTCCCGGGACAGGGGGCGCAGGCTACACCTTC,CASSRPGTGGAGYTF